This record concerns one T cell receptor (beta chain) sequence. The antigen remains undetermined. The source of the sample is a study of CD8+ T cells in alopecia areata. Study context: Treatment comprised oral tofacitinib, 5 to 10 mg twice daily, in treated patients. Overall study results and limits: Elevated clonality characterized lesional scalp relative to normal scalp, particularly in alopecia totalis/universalis. A large proportion of expanded lesional clones were detected persisting in scalp and blood during tofacitinib. Among patients, TCR sharing was less clear than in mice, a difference possibly due in part to HLA diversity in the patient population.

The treatment was: oral pan-JAK inhibitor, 5-10 mg twice daily. It was from alopecia areata patients that lesional scalp punch biopsies and peripheral blood were collected. RNA extraction was followed by reverse transcription into cDNA, which acted as the sequencing template. Some clones are missing from TCRdb's copy, which holds only in-frame ones; the method was immunoSEQ multiplex PCR. The repertoire holds 15,000 to 20,000 clones, with approximately 59% as singletons. The germline V gene encodes CDR1 ENHRY and CDR2 SYGVKD. CDR3 length: 14 amino acids. Trimming stripped 4 bases from V and 11 bases from J, with 18 bases between.

The clonotype originates from a human donor with alopecia areata. The sample was skin, taken at week 4, from a patient treated with tofacitinib. The rearrangement joins TRBV10-3 to TRBJ1-5; a weak D match, TRBD1 (5 bases). The CDR3 coding sequence is TGTGCCATCAGTGGGGACCCGAGGTCCGGGTCCCAGCATTTT. Protein product: CAISGDPRSGSQHF.